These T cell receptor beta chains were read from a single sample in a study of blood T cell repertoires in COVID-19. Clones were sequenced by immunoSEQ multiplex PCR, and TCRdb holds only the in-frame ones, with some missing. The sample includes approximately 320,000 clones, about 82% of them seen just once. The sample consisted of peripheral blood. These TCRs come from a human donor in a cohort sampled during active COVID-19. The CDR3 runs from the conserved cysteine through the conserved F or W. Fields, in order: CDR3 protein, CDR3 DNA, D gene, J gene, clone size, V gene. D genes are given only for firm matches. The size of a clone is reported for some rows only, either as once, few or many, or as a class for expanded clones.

CDR3 protein: CASTDNFSGNTIYF; CDR3 DNA: TGTGCCAGCACCGACAATTTCTCTGGAAACACCATATATTTT; D gene: .; J gene: TRBJ1-3; clone size: .; V gene: TRBV6-5
CDR3 protein: CAWSLTTGGGYTF; CDR3 DNA: TGTGCCTGGAGCTTAACGACAGGGGGAGGCTACACCTTC; D gene: TRBD1; J gene: TRBJ1-2; clone size: .; V gene: TRBV30
CDR3 protein: CASGLVPLSQEQYF; CDR3 DNA: TGTGCTAGTGGTTTGGTACCTTTATCTCAGGAGCAGTACTTC; D gene: .; J gene: TRBJ2-7; clone size: .; V gene: TRBV12-5
CDR3 protein: CASSDGRQGGYEQYF; CDR3 DNA: TGTGCCAGCAGTGATGGTCGACAGGGGGGTTACGAGCAGTACTTC; D gene: TRBD1; J gene: TRBJ2-7; clone size: .; V gene: TRBV2
CDR3 protein: CASSIRGNGEKLFF; CDR3 DNA: TGTGCCAGTAGTATAAGAGGGAACGGTGAAAAACTGTTTTTT; D gene: .; J gene: TRBJ1-4; clone size: .; V gene: TRBV19
CDR3 protein: CAISESASAEAFF; CDR3 DNA: TGTGCCATCAGTGAGTCAGCTAGCGCTGAAGCTTTCTTT; D gene: .; J gene: TRBJ1-1; clone size: .; V gene: TRBV10-3
CDR3 protein: CASSPPGDRGHGYTF; CDR3 DNA: TGTGCCAGCAGTCCCCCTGGGGACAGGGGTCATGGCTACACCTTC; D gene: TRBD1; J gene: TRBJ1-2; clone size: .; V gene: TRBV6-6
CDR3 protein: CASSSGTGGLEYNEQFF; CDR3 DNA: TGTGCCAGCAGCTCCGGGACAGGGGGTTTGGAATACAATGAGCAGTTCTTC; D gene: TRBD1; J gene: TRBJ2-1; clone size: .; V gene: TRBV5-5
CDR3 protein: CASSLGGASDTQYF; CDR3 DNA: TGTGCCAGCAGCCTCGGGGGGGCCTCAGATACGCAGTATTTT; D gene: TRBD2; J gene: TRBJ2-3; clone size: .; V gene: TRBV11-2
CDR3 protein: CASSSGTGGGSGYTF; CDR3 DNA: TGTGCCAGCAGTTCGGGGACAGGGGGCGGATCCGGCTACACCTTC; D gene: TRBD1; J gene: TRBJ1-2; clone size: .; V gene: TRBV27
CDR3 protein: CSVERGLGNTEAFF; CDR3 DNA: TGCAGCGTTGAAAGGGGGCTAGGGAACACTGAAGCTTTCTTT; D gene: TRBD1; J gene: TRBJ1-1; clone size: .; V gene: TRBV29-1
CDR3 protein: CASSLDGRGWAQETQYF; CDR3 DNA: TGTGCCAGCAGCTTAGACGGCAGGGGGTGGGCTCAAGAGACCCAGTACTTC; D gene: TRBD1; J gene: TRBJ2-5; clone size: .; V gene: TRBV7-9
CDR3 protein: CASSTPAGTDTQYF; CDR3 DNA: TGTGCCAGCAGCACACCGGCGGGCACAGATACGCAGTATTTT; D gene: .; J gene: TRBJ2-3; clone size: .; V gene: TRBV7-2
CDR3 protein: CASSEEQGPTYEQYF; CDR3 DNA: TGTGCCAGCAGTGAAGAGCAGGGGCCAACCTACGAGCAGTACTTC; D gene: .; J gene: TRBJ2-7; clone size: .; V gene: TRBV2
CDR3 protein: CASLGQGNTGELFF; CDR3 DNA: TGTGCCAGCTTAGGACAGGGGAACACCGGGGAGCTGTTTTTT; D gene: TRBD1; J gene: TRBJ2-2; clone size: .; V gene: TRBV28
CDR3 protein: CATGRTSGGGEQFF; CDR3 DNA: TGTGCCACTGGAAGGACTAGCGGGGGGGGTGAGCAGTTCTTC; D gene: TRBD2; J gene: TRBJ2-1; clone size: once; V gene: TRBV19
CDR3 protein: CAISGWPYYNEQFF; CDR3 DNA: TGTGCCATCAGTGGATGGCCATACTACAATGAGCAGTTCTTC; D gene: .; J gene: TRBJ2-1; clone size: .; V gene: TRBV10-3
CDR3 protein: CASSLGQGAYEQYF; CDR3 DNA: TGCGCCAGCAGCTTGGGGCAGGGGGCTTACGAGCAGTACTTC; D gene: TRBD1; J gene: TRBJ2-7; clone size: .; V gene: TRBV5-1
CDR3 protein: CTLSRGTGYTF; CDR3 DNA: TGCACGCTTAGTAGGGGGACCGGCTACACCTTC; D gene: .; J gene: TRBJ1-2; clone size: .; V gene: TRBV20-1
CDR3 protein: CASSLRVSGGIYNEQFF; CDR3 DNA: TGTGCCAGCAGCTTACGAGTTAGCGGGGGAATCTACAATGAGCAGTTCTTC; D gene: TRBD2; J gene: TRBJ2-1; clone size: .; V gene: TRBV7-2
CDR3 protein: CACRYSNQPQHF; CDR3 DNA: TGTGCCTGCCGGTATAGCAATCAGCCCCAGCATTTT; D gene: .; J gene: TRBJ1-5; clone size: few; V gene: TRBV30
CDR3 protein: CASSDTGTVYEQYF; CDR3 DNA: TGTGCCAGCAGTGACACCGGGACAGTTTACGAGCAGTACTTC; D gene: TRBD1; J gene: TRBJ2-7; clone size: .; V gene: TRBV25-1
CDR3 protein: CSASWEGGSYEQYF; CDR3 DNA: TGCAGTGCTAGTTGGGAGGGGGGGTCCTACGAGCAGTACTTC; D gene: .; J gene: TRBJ2-7; clone size: .; V gene: TRBV20-1
CDR3 protein: CASGTGGTGELFF; CDR3 DNA: TGTGCCAGCGGGACAGGGGGTACCGGGGAGCTGTTTTTT; D gene: TRBD1; J gene: TRBJ2-2; clone size: .; V gene: TRBV6-5
CDR3 protein: CASSPRGGGSGNTIYF; CDR3 DNA: TGTGCCAGCTCACCACGTGGAGGAGGTTCCGGAAACACCATATATTTT; D gene: .; J gene: TRBJ1-3; clone size: .; V gene: TRBV18
CDR3 protein: CASSPSTGAGVDTQYF; CDR3 DNA: TGTGCCAGCAGTCCCTCGACGGGCGCGGGGGTAGATACGCAGTATTTT; D gene: TRBD2; J gene: TRBJ2-3; clone size: .; V gene: TRBV27
CDR3 protein: CASSVGPAQPQHF; CDR3 DNA: TGTGCCAGCAGCGTAGGGCCAGCGCAGCCCCAGCATTTT; D gene: .; J gene: TRBJ1-5; clone size: .; V gene: TRBV9
CDR3 protein: CASSIDSGRETQYF; CDR3 DNA: TGTGCCAGCAGCATAGACTCGGGGAGGGAGACCCAGTACTTC; D gene: .; J gene: TRBJ2-5; clone size: .; V gene: TRBV5-5
CDR3 protein: CASSSMGQGARGNEQYF; CDR3 DNA: TGTGCCAGCAGCTCGATGGGACAGGGGGCAAGAGGAAACGAGCAGTACTTC; D gene: TRBD1; J gene: TRBJ2-7; clone size: .; V gene: TRBV5-4
CDR3 protein: CASSLRGDGTDTQYF; CDR3 DNA: TGTGCCAGCAGCTTAAGGGGGGATGGCACAGATACGCAGTATTTT; D gene: .; J gene: TRBJ2-3; clone size: .; V gene: TRBV7-3
CDR3 protein: CASSSGGFGEKLFF; CDR3 DNA: TGCGCCAGCAGCTCAGGGGGGTTTGGTGAAAAACTGTTTTTT; D gene: TRBD1; J gene: TRBJ1-4; clone size: .; V gene: TRBV5-1
CDR3 protein: CAIRSGGNGNQPQHF; CDR3 DNA: TGTGCCATCAGGTCCGGAGGGAATGGCAATCAGCCCCAGCATTTT; D gene: .; J gene: TRBJ1-5; clone size: .; V gene: TRBV10-3
CDR3 protein: CASSGGGLGDTQYF; CDR3 DNA: TGTGCCAGTAGCGGGGGGGGCCTGGGAGATACGCAGTATTTT; D gene: TRBD2; J gene: TRBJ2-3; clone size: .; V gene: TRBV19